This TCR beta chain was recovered during a study of blood T cells in healthy people across ages. Germline CDR1 reads MNHEY; CDR2 reads SMNVEV (reference sequence). The CDR3 is made up of 20 amino acids. Trimming took 8 bases from V and 0 from J; bases not matched to a gene: 12. Combining a sample-barcoded 5' primer with a J-beta primer mix, a second PCR ran for about 7 to 11 cycles. One entry per CDR3 protein, called by TCRdb with MiXCR from the 5' RACE reads. The table has about 670,000 distinct CDR3 sequences, 52% seen once; the top ten hold roughly 14%. Caucasian, healthy and from Russia, the donors were aged between about 6 and 100.

The chain joins TRBV27 to TRBJ2-6, with 14 bases that match TRBD2. Sequencing was done on a sample of blood. The TCR comes from a woman older than 75 in good health. The CDR3 here is CASRRLAGGKVDSGANVLTF. CDR3 nucleotide sequence: TGTGCCAGCCGGAGACTAGCGGGAGGGAAAGTTGACTCTGGGGCCAACGTCCTGACTTTC. The full variable domain, with the rest looked up from reference TRBV27 and TRBJ2-6, is EAQVTQNPRYLITVTGKKLTVTCSQNMNHEYMSWYRQDPGLGLRQIYYSMNVEVTDKGDVPEGYKVSRKEKRNFPLILESPSPNQTSLYFCASRRLAGGKVDSGANVLTFGAGSRLTVL.